The next 18 T cell receptor beta chains were all read from a single sample in a study of CD8+CD57+ T cells in acquired aplastic anemia. Genomic DNA constituted the template upon which TCR beta VDJ and CDR3 profiling was performed. TCRdb re-analysed the reads in MiXCR, keeping a single row per CDR3 protein. The top ten clones hold approximately 2.9% of a sample with some 180,000 distinct CDR3 sequences, approximately 49% of them seen once. Sequencing input: sorted CD4+, CD8+, or CD8+CD57+ T cells (not recorded which) from PBMCs. Receptors were obtained from a human donor in good health.

This clonotype was recorded at least ten times. The chain is built from TRBV24-1 and TRBJ1-2, with a weak D call TRBD1 (6 bases). V was pared by 12 bases and J by 7 bases, with 17 bases between. The CDR3 is made up of 12 amino acids. Germline CDR1 and CDR2: KGHDR and SFDVKD. CDR3 sequence: CAASHRDGGYTF. CDR3 coding DNA: TGTGCCGCCTCACACAGGGATGGTGGCTACACCTTC.

Many counts were recorded for this clonotype. This sequence joins TRBV19 and TRBJ1-6; 12 bases are shared with TRBD1. Germline lookup yields CDR1 LNHDA and CDR2 SQIVND (reference sequence). The CDR3 spans 17 residues. Trimming removed 8 bases from V and 7 bases from J; junction bases left unmatched: 12. In nucleotides, the CDR3 is TGTGCCAGTGGGATCCTTTCCGGGACAGGGGGCAATTCACCCCTCCACTTT. Its translation: CASGILSGTGGNSPLHF.

The gene calls are TRBV2 and TRBJ2-5, with D tentatively TRBD1 (5 bases). In germline, CDR1 is SNHLY, CDR2 FYNNEI. Trimming cost V 5 bases and J 4 bases, with 17 bases left between them. This CDR3 has 15 amino acids. Here the CDR3 reads CASSRTLPARETQYF. The CDR3 bases are TGTGCCAGCAGTCGGACACTCCCGGCTCGAGAGACCCAGTACTTC.

The chain combines TRBV20-1 with TRBJ2-7; TRBD1 matches at 10 bases. Germline assignment: CDR1 DFQATT and CDR2 SNEGSKA (reference sequence). The CDR3 loop spans 16 amino acids. V was clipped by 8 bases and J by 3 bases; unmatched bases: 16. CDR3 in DNA: TGCAGTCAACCTACGTACCGCGGGACAGGGGTCTACGAGCAGTACTTC. Its protein product is CSQPTYRGTGVYEQYF.

The sample holds many counts of this clonotype. The V gene is TRBV4-1, the J gene TRBJ1-6; tentative D call: TRBD1 (5 bases). The germline V gene has CDR1 MGHRA and CDR2 YSYEKL. Trimming pared 3 bases from V and 9 bases from J, leaving 15 bases between. The CDR3 runs 15 residues. CDR3 region: CASSQGWGPASPLHF. DNA for the CDR3: TGCGCCAGCAGCCAGGGGTGGGGCCCAGCTTCACCCCTCCACTTT.

A remark on this clonotype: Sequence at one end of the junction differs from germline and may be a read error. Written as DNA, the CDR3 is TGTGCCATCAGCTTAGGGGCCCGGGGGAAAGAGACCCAGTACTTC. Translated: CAISLGARGKETQYF. The chain couples TRBV7-3 to TRBJ2-5, with a possible D match to TRBD2 (6 bases). This CDR3 has 15 residues. Per germline, CDR1 SGHTA and CDR2 FQGTGA.

The sample holds many counts of this clonotype. The chain employs TRBV20-1 and TRBJ1-1; unclear D gene. The CDR3 consists of 16 residues. The V end was cut by 3 bases, the J end by 6 bases, with 23 bases between. Germline V gene lookup returns CDR1 DFQATT and CDR2 SNEGSKA (reference sequence). The CDR3 protein is CSASPLRSKVAPEAFF. As DNA, the CDR3 is TGCAGTGCTAGCCCGTTAAGGTCAAAGGTCGCCCCTGAAGCTTTCTTT.

The V call is TRBV20-1, the J call TRBJ2-7; 7 nucleotides align to TRBD2. CDR3 length: 15 amino acids. V dropped 0 bases and J dropped 3; count of bases not matched to a gene: 8. The V gene's germline CDR1 is DFQATT and CDR2 SNEGSKA (reference sequence). Here the CDR3 reads CSARDGGRANYEQYF. DNA for the CDR3: TGCAGTGCTAGAGATGGAGGGAGGGCAAACTACGAGCAGTACTTC.

V gene TRBV29-1 combines with J gene TRBJ1-1, with 8 positions matching TRBD1. Germline CDR1 reads SQVTM; CDR2 reads ANQGSEA. J lost 1 base, V lost 2 bases, and 15 bases had no gene match. This CDR3 comprises 18 residues. DNA of the CDR3: TGCAGCGTTGAATTGGCGGGGACAGGTTCTACTTGGAACACTGAAGCTTTCTTT. Amino acids: CSVELAGTGSTWNTEAFF.

On this clonotype itself: A much larger clone sits a single nucleotide away, making a read error possible. The chain joins TRBV12-3 or TRBV12-4 to TRBJ2-7, with TRBD1 as a possible D gene (6 bases). This CDR3 is 13 amino acids long. DNA of the CDR3: TGTGCCAGCAGTTTTTCAGGGGCCTACGAGCGGTACTTC. The encoded protein is CASSFSGAYERYF.

The J gene is TRBJ2-5, the V gene TRBV7-6, with D possibly being TRBD1 or TRBD2 (5 bases each). This CDR3 is 13 amino acids long. Trimming pared 6 bases from V and 9 bases from J, leaving 17 bases between. The germline gives CDR1 SGHVS, CDR2 FNYEAQ. The CDR3 DNA reads as TGTGCCAGCAGACCTCGGGACCAGGAGGCCCAGTACTTC. This gives the protein CASRPRDQEAQYF.

The chain employs TRBV5-1 and TRBJ1-1; D may be TRBD1 (5 bases). Trimming pared 3 bases from V and 5 bases from J, leaving 14 bases between. CDR1 SGHRS and CDR2 YFSETQ come from the germline V gene. CDR3 length: 14 residues. The DNA of the CDR3 is TGCGCCAGCAGCTCCGATGCAGGGAGGACTGAAGCTTTCTTT. Translation gives CASSSDAGRTEAFF. Variable domain in full (rest from reference TRBV5-1 and TRBJ1-1): KAGVTQTPRYLIKTRGQQVTLSCSPISGHRSVSWYQQTPGQGLQFLFEYFSETQRNKGNFPGRFSGRQFSNSRSEMNVSTLELGDSALYLCASSSDAGRTEAFFGQGTRLTVV.

The chain recombines TRBV10-3 with TRBJ2-7; perhaps TRBD1 as D (6 bases). Deletions cut 10 bases from V and 0 bases from J, with 19 bases between. CDR1 is ENHRY and CDR2 is SYGVKD in the germline V gene. This CDR3 region has 15 residues. CDR3 region: CASKLRGQGSYEQYF. In DNA, the CDR3 is TGTGCCAGCAAACTCAGGGGTCAAGGCTCCTACGAGCAGTACTTC.

As DNA, the CDR3 is TGCAGTGCTCATCAGGGGGCTGACTATGGCTACACCTTC. Encoded protein: CSAHQGADYGYTF. The J gene is TRBJ1-2, the V gene TRBV20-1; TRBD1 matches at 8 bases. This CDR3 comprises 13 residues. CDR1 and CDR2 from the germline V gene are DFQATT and SNEGSKA (reference sequence). J was trimmed by 3 bases and V by 5 bases; bases with no gene match: 5.

V usage is TRBV5-6 and J usage is TRBJ2-2; weak D call: TRBD2 (6 bases). The CDR3 extends over 15 amino acids. With 2 bases removed from V and 9 bases from J, the gap between germline ends came to 17 bases. In germline, CDR1 is SGHDT, CDR2 YYEEEE. CDR3 protein: CASSFVRGSSRELFF. CDR3 nucleotides: TGTGCCAGCAGCTTTGTCCGGGGGTCCTCGCGGGAGCTGTTTTTT.

CDR3 amino acids: CASSPNRDSGNQPQHF. In nucleotides, the CDR3 is TGTGCCAGCAGCCCCAACCGGGACAGCGGCAATCAGCCCCAGCATTTT. The chain has TRBV12-1 and TRBJ1-5; TRBD1 was called by the table and not checked on the DNA. TRBV12-1 is a pseudogene. The CDR3 is 16 residues long.

This clonotype was picked up a small number of times. The rearrangement uses TRBV24-1 and TRBJ2-1; D remains unclear. Germline-derived CDR1 and CDR2 are KGHDR and SFDVKD. The CDR3 runs to 12 residues. V was clipped by 1 base and J by 6 bases, with 3 bases between them. CDR3 sequence reads: CATSDFVNEQFF. The CDR3, as DNA: TGTGCCACCAGTGATTTCGTCAATGAGCAGTTCTTC.

This chain connects TRBV9 to TRBJ2-7; 7 bases are a match to TRBD1. Germline V gives CDR1 SGDLS, CDR2 YYNGEE. V lost 4 bases, J lost 3 bases, and 10 bases stayed unmatched. This CDR3 is 15 amino acids long. Written as DNA, the CDR3 is TGTGCCAGCAGCCCCCTCGGCGCAGGGGGCTACGAGCAGTACTTC. Protein sequence: CASSPLGAGGYEQYF.